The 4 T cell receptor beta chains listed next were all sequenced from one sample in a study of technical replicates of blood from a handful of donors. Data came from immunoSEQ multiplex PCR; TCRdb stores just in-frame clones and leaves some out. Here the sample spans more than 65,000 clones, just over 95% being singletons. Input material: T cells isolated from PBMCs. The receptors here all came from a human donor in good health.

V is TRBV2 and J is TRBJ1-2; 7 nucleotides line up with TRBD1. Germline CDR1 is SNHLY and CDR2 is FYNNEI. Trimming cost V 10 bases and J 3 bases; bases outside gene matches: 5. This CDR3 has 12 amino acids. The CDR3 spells CATTGEDYGYTF. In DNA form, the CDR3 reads TGTGCCACTACAGGGGAAGACTATGGCTACACCTTC.

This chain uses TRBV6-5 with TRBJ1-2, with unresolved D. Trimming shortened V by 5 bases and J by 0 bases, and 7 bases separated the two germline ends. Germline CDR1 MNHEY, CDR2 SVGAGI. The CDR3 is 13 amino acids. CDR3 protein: CASSPNTNYGYTF. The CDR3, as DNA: TGTGCCAGCAGTCCTAATACTAACTATGGCTACACCTTC.

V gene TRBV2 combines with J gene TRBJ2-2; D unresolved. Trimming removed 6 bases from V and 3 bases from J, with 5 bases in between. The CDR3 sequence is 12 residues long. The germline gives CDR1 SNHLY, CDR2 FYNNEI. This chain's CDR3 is CASSLYTGELFF. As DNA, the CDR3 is TGTGCCAGCAGCCTCTACACCGGGGAGCTGTTTTTT.

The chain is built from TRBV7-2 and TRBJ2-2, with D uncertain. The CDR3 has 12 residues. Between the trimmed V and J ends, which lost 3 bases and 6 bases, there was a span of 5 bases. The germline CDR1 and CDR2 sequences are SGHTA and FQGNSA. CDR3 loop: CASSLYSGELFF. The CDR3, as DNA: TGTGCCAGCAGCTTGTACTCCGGGGAGCTGTTTTTT.